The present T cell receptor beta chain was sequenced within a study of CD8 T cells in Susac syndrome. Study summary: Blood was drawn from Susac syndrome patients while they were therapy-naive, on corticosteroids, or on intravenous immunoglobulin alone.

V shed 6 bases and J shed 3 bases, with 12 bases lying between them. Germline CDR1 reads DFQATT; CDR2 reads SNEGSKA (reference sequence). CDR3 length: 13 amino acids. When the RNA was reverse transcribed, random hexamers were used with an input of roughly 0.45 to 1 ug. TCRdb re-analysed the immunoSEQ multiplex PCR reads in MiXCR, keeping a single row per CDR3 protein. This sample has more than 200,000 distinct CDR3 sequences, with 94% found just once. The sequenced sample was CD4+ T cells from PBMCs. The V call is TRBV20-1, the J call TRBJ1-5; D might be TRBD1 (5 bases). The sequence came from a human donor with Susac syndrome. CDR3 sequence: CSAKQDLNQPQHF. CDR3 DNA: TGCAGTGCCAAACAGGACCTCAATCAGCCCCAGCATTTT.